This TCR beta chain was retrieved from a study of blood T cell repertoires in COVID-19. Per germline, CDR1 MNHEY and CDR2 SVGAGI. V trimming: 2 bases; J trimming: 7 bases; junction bases outside the gene matches: 8. The CDR3 loop spans 16 amino acids. Sequencing was performed with immunoSEQ multiplex PCR; in TCRdb, only in-frame clones are kept and a portion is missing. The sample lists about 270,000 clones; roughly 79% were seen once. The rearrangement uses TRBV6-5 and TRBJ1-6; TRBD1 matches 7 bases. This TCR derives from an older woman with active or convalescent COVID-19. The sample was peripheral blood. The CDR3: CASSYRRGRGNSPLHF. The CDR3 DNA reads as TGTGCCAGCAGTTACCGGAGGGGGCGCGGGAATTCACCCCTCCACTTT.